This note documents a single T cell receptor (beta chain) sequence. The antigen remains undetermined. Per germline, CDR1 MNHEY and CDR2 SVGEGT. The J segment lost 7 bases and the V segment lost 6 bases, leaving 9 bases of the junction unmatched. The CDR3 totals 15 residues. This specimen comes from a study of CD8 T cells in ankylosing spondylitis. Quantitative molecular-barcoded 5'-RACE generated the TCR beta libraries. TCRdb ran MiXCR on the 5' RACE reads and lists one entry per CDR3 protein. The sample lists approximately 300,000 distinct CDR3 sequences, 6.5% to 10% seen once, with more than 14% in the top ten. Study observations and caveats: What seemed typical of ankylosing spondylitis blood was a TCR beta motif built from about eight highly homologous variants. Clones that were linked to disease were CD8+ and were relatively rare in peripheral blood. In reactive arthritis synovial fluid and blood, some motif variants had been reported before. The clones that were linked to disease were reported to be significantly enriched in matched synovial fluid samples from ankylosing spondylitis patients.

This sequence joins TRBV6-2 or TRBV6-3 and TRBJ2-1; TRBD2 matches 10 bases. The clonotype was recovered from a male donor with ankylosing spondylitis. Sequencing was performed on blood, either unsorted or a sorted T cell fraction (not recorded which). CDR3: CASRSLAGVSNEQFF. The CDR3 DNA reads as TGTGCCAGCAGGAGTCTAGCGGGAGTATCAAATGAGCAGTTCTTC.